Shown below are 6 T cell receptor beta chains from a single sample sequenced in a study of blood T cell repertoires in COVID-19. Profiled with immunoSEQ multiplex PCR; TCRdb holds only in-frame clones, not every one. The sample holds roughly 110,000 clones; around 83% are singletons and the top ten take approximately 4.3%. The sample comprised peripheral blood. These receptors all come from a man between 70 and 80 years old with acute or convalescent COVID-19.

On this clone: Compared with germline, one end of the junction differs, possibly owing to a read error. The chain combines TRBV13 with TRBJ2-7; 8 bases map to TRBD2. The CDR3 extends over 14 amino acids. Germline CDR1 PRHDT, CDR2 FYEKMQ (reference sequence). CDR3 in DNA: TGCGCCCGCACGGGGGGGCGGGATCGATTCGAGCAGTACTTC. Translating gives CARTGGRDRFEQYF.

V gene TRBV3-1 (or the pseudogene TRBV3-2) combines with J gene TRBJ1-6, with 8 positions matching TRBD1. CDR1 LGHDT and CDR2 YNNKEL come from the germline V gene (reference sequence). After removal of 0 bases from V and 10 bases from J, the junction contained 5 bases not matched to a gene. The CDR3 contains 15 residues. The CDR3: CASSQDTTGGSPLHF. In DNA, the CDR3 is TGTGCCAGCAGCCAAGATACCACAGGGGGATCACCCCTCCACTTT.

The chain links TRBV18 to TRBJ2-7; 16 bases match TRBD2. This CDR3 region has 17 residues. The germline CDR1 and CDR2 sequences are KGHSH and LQKENI. V gave up 0 bases and J gave up 2 bases; unmatched junction bases: 1. This CDR3 reads CASSPPGTSGGAYEQYF. CDR3 nucleotides: TGTGCCAGCTCACCACCGGGGACTAGCGGGGGGGCCTACGAGCAGTACTTC.

V usage is TRBV5-1 and J usage is TRBJ1-4; D remains ambiguous. Germline V gives CDR1 SGHRS, CDR2 YFSETQ. V lost 6 bases, J lost 7 bases, and 13 bases lay in between. The CDR3 runs to 13 residues. CDR3: CASMWEGGEKLFF. As DNA, the CDR3 is TGCGCCAGCATGTGGGAGGGCGGTGAAAAACTGTTTTTT.

This clone was detected only a few times. The chain's CDR3 is CASSPSGGGGEAFF. The CDR3 DNA reads as TGTGCCAGCAGCCCTAGTGGGGGAGGCGGAGAAGCTTTCTTT. The chain is built from TRBV7-9 and TRBJ1-1; D is perhaps TRBD1 (5 bases). Germline CDR1 is SEHNR and CDR2 is FQNEAQ (reference sequence). Trimming removed 5 bases at V and 8 bases at J, with 18 bases between. The CDR3 consists of 14 residues. Full variable domain (rest looked up from reference TRBV7-9 and TRBJ1-1): DTGVSQNPRHKITKRGQNVTFRCDPISEHNRLYWYRQTLGQGPEFLTYFQNEAQLEKSRLLSDRFSAERPKGSFSTLEIQRTEQGDSAMYLCASSPSGGGGEAFFGQGTRLTVV.

V and J are TRBV9 and TRBJ2-2; TRBD1 matches at 8 bases. Germline V lookup: CDR1 SGDLS, CDR2 YYNGEE. The CDR3 has 15 amino acids. V lost 3 bases, J lost 0 bases, and 1 base stayed unmatched. CDR3 amino acids: CASSATGANTGELFF. The CDR3 nucleotides read TGTGCCAGCAGCGCGACAGGGGCGAACACCGGGGAGCTGTTTTTT.